This entry describes one TCR beta chain. Its specificity is not known. A history of autoimmune disease or systemic immunosuppression excluded patients. Some clones are missing from TCRdb's copy, which holds only in-frame ones; the method was immunoSEQ multiplex PCR. The sample includes under 110,000 clones, approximately 90% of them seen just once. This sample is drawn from a study of OX40 agonist ivuxolimab in advanced cancers. The wider study: Three patients, one with hepatocellular carcinoma and two with cutaneous melanoma, achieved partial responses. Findings and limits, study-wide: On average, CD8+ T cells showed a greater number of expanded clones than CD4+. By week 6 at 0.1 to 3.0 mg/kg, blood CD4+ and CD8+ T cells had expanded clonally.

CDR1 and CDR2 (germline): WSHSY, SAAADI. This CDR3 comprises 13 residues. Trimming pared 9 bases from V and 1 base from J, leaving 12 bases between. Sequenced here: CD4+ or CD8+ T cells sorted from blood, sampled in a trial of the OX40 agonist ivuxolimab. This receptor was identified in an adult with an advanced solid tumor such as melanoma, head and neck, liver or kidney cancer. The chain is built from TRBV10-2 and TRBJ1-1; D is possibly TRBD1 (6 bases). This chain's CDR3 is CASVLGGNTEAFF. In DNA form, the CDR3 reads TGCGCCAGTGTTTTAGGGGGGAACACTGAAGCTTTCTTT.